This is a list of T cell receptor beta chains from one sample in a study of T cells in Graves' hyperthyroidism and ophthalmopathy. TCRdb called the multiplex PCR reads again in MiXCR, with one record for every CDR3 protein. The sample has about 380,000 distinct CDR3 sequences, under 20% seen once. Sequenced: blood. Receptors were obtained from a man younger than 35 with Graves' ophthalmopathy. CDR3s include the opening cysteine and the closing phenylalanine or tryptophan. A D gene is named only where the DNA matches it firmly. For some rows the clone size is stated as once, few or many, or as a class when expanded; others skip it.

D gene,J gene,V gene,clone size,CDR3 DNA,CDR3 protein
TRBD2,TRBJ2-7,TRBV29-1,many,TGCAGCGTTGGGACTAGCCTACGGGTCGAGCAGTACTTC,CSVGTSLRVEQYF
-,TRBJ1-5,TRBV24-1,many,TGTGCCACCAGTGATGCCGGGGGGGTTCAGCCCCAGCATTTT,CATSDAGGVQPQHF
TRBD2,TRBJ2-1,TRBV2,-,TGCGCCAGCAGTGAGATTAGCGGGGGGTACAATGAGCAGTTCTTC,CASSEISGGYNEQFF
TRBD1,TRBJ2-6,TRBV24-1,-,TGTGCCACCAGTGATCTGCAGGGACAGATCTCTGGGGCCAACGTCCTGACTTTC,CATSDLQGQISGANVLTF
-,TRBJ2-5,TRBV11-3,many,TGTGCCAGCAGCTTAGGTGAAGCAGGGGAAGAGACCCAGTACTTC,CASSLGEAGEETQYF
-,TRBJ1-5,TRBV18,few,TGTGCCAGCTCACCCCAGTCGGGCAGGGATCAGCCCCAGCATTTT,CASSPQSGRDQPQHF
-,TRBJ2-3,TRBV28,many,TGTGCCAGCAGTTTATGGAGGCTCACAGATACGCAGTATTTT,CASSLWRLTDTQYF
-,TRBJ2-1,TRBV11-2,many,TGTGCCAGCAGCCCCCCGGAAGGGTACAATGAGCAGTTCTTC,CASSPPEGYNEQFF
-,TRBJ2-7,TRBV5-5,many,TGTGCCAGCAGCTCCACGAATTACGAGCAGTACTTC,CASSSTNYEQYF
-,TRBJ1-4,TRBV7-2,-,TGTGCCAGCAGCTTACGGGGTATGAATGGAAAACTGTTTTTT,CASSLRGMNGKLFF
-,TRBJ2-5,TRBV3-1,many,TGTGCCAGCAGCCAAGATATGGCACAAGAGACCCAGTACTTC,CASSQDMAQETQYF
TRBD2,TRBJ2-5,TRBV9,few,TGTGCCAGCAGCGTAGCCAGCGGGGGGTTAGAGACCCAGTACTTC,CASSVASGGLETQYF
-,TRBJ1-3,TRBV20-1,-,TGCAGTGCTCCGGACTCTGGAAACACCATATATTTT,CSAPDSGNTIYF
-,TRBJ1-1,TRBV6-5,few,TGTGCCAGCAGTTACAGTCAGGGGTGGGCAGGAGGGGCTGAAGCTTTCTTT,CASSYSQGWAGGAEAFF
-,TRBJ1-1,TRBV6-1,many,TGTGCCAGCAGTTATGGGGGTGTGAACACTGAAGCTTTCTTT,CASSYGGVNTEAFF
-,TRBJ1-1,TRBV5-8,many,TGTGCCAGCAGCCGTGAGATTGAGACAGCGAACACTGAAGCTTTCTTT,CASSREIETANTEAFF
-,TRBJ1-2,TRBV12-5,-,TGTGCTAGTGGTTTCGGAACAGGGAGTAAAGGCTATGGCTACACCTTC,CASGFGTGSKGYGYTF
TRBD1,TRBJ2-7,TRBV10-2,-,TGCGCCAGCAGGGGGTTGGGACAGGGATGGGACGAGCAGTACTTC,CASRGLGQGWDEQYF
TRBD1,TRBJ1-2,TRBV20-1,-,TGCAGTGCCGGGATCGGGGACAGTAACTATGGCTACACCTTC,CSAGIGDSNYGYTF
-,TRBJ1-1,TRBV6-2/TRBV6-3,few,TGTGCCAGCAGTTTCTACCGGGGGCTAGCTTTCTTT,CASSFYRGLAFF
-,TRBJ2-4,TRBV28,few,TGTGCCAGCAGTTTCTGGTCGAGCGGCCTCAAAAACATTCAGTACTTC,CASSFWSSGLKNIQYF
-,TRBJ2-2,TRBV11-2,few,TGTGCCAGCAGCTTAGTCTACGGGAACACCGGGGAGCTGTTTTTT,CASSLVYGNTGELFF
-,TRBJ2-2,TRBV7-6,-,TGTGCCAGCAGCTCCTGGACCGGGGAGCTGTTTTTT,CASSSWTGELFF
TRBD2,TRBJ2-3,TRBV9,few,TGTGCCAGCAGCGTAACCAGCGGGGGGATAGTAGATACGCAGTATTTT,CASSVTSGGIVDTQYF
-,TRBJ1-2,TRBV11-2,few,TGTACCAGCAGCTTATCCCCCGGACCTAACTATGGCTACACCTTC,CTSSLSPGPNYGYTF
-,TRBJ2-2,TRBV6-2/TRBV6-3,many,TGTGCCATAACCGGGACCGAAGGCACCGGGGAGCTGTTTTTT,CAITGTEGTGELFF
TRBD1,TRBJ2-7,TRBV15,many,TGTGCCACCAGCAGCGGCAGGACAGGGTCAGAAGAGCAGTACTTC,CATSSGRTGSEEQYF
-,TRBJ2-5,TRBV5-6,-,TGTGCCAGCAGCTTGCTGGCAGCCCAAGAGACCCAGTACTTC,CASSLLAAQETQYF
-,TRBJ2-5,TRBV12-3/TRBV12-4,many,TGTGCCAGCAGCCCCTCGGCGGAGACCCAGTACTTC,CASSPSAETQYF
-,TRBJ1-4,TRBV12-3/TRBV12-4,-,TGTGCCAGCACCTTACAGGGTTATAATGAAAAACTGTTTTTT,CASTLQGYNEKLFF
TRBD1,TRBJ1-4,TRBV29-1,-,TGCAGCGTTGAAGGAGCAGGGGGTAGGGCAACTAATGAAAAACTGTTTTTT,CSVEGAGGRATNEKLFF
TRBD1,TRBJ1-6,TRBV5-5,many,TGTGCCAGCAGCCCCGGACAGGGTAATCCACCCCTCCACTTT,CASSPGQGNPPLHF
-,TRBJ1-1,TRBV12-3/TRBV12-4,many,TGTGCCAGCAGTTTAGCACAGGGGAACACTGAAGCTTTCTTT,CASSLAQGNTEAFF
TRBD1,TRBJ1-6,TRBV6-9,few,TGTGCCAGCAGTTCCGACAGGGCCAAGGGATCACCCCTCCACTTT,CASSSDRAKGSPLHF
-,TRBJ1-5,TRBV20-1,many,TGCAGTGCCCCCTCCCAGGGGTCGGTCGGCAATCAGCCCCAGCATTTT,CSAPSQGSVGNQPQHF
-,TRBJ1-1,TRBV7-2,few,TGTGCCAGCGGCCTTTGGGTAAACACTGAAGCTTTCTTT,CASGLWVNTEAFF
TRBD1,TRBJ1-6,TRBV11-2,few,TGTGCCAGCAGCTTAGATTGGGACAGGGGGCTTGTAAATAATTCACCCCTCCACTTT,CASSLDWDRGLVNNSPLHF
TRBD1,TRBJ2-2,TRBV5-5,few,TGTGCCAGCAGCTTGGAGGGGGCGCCTCACACCGGGGAGCTGTTTTTT,CASSLEGAPHTGELFF
-,TRBJ2-5,TRBV5-5,-,TGTGCCAGCAGCTTGGGGCAGGATCTCCAAGAGACCCAGTACTTC,CASSLGQDLQETQYF
-,TRBJ2-1,TRBV24-1,many,TGTGCCACCAGTGATTTCGGGGACCACAATGAGCAGTTCTTC,CATSDFGDHNEQFF
-,TRBJ2-7,TRBV7-2,-,TGTGCCAGCACCCTTGTTACCTACGAGCAGTACTTC,CASTLVTYEQYF
TRBD1,TRBJ2-7,TRBV20-1,many,TGCAGTGCCCCCCCGGGACAGGGTGCCCACGAGCAGTACTTC,CSAPPGQGAHEQYF
-,TRBJ2-2,TRBV18,-,TGTGCCAGCTCAGGGGCCCCGTCCGCCGGGGAGCTGTTTTTT,CASSGAPSAGELFF
TRBD1,TRBJ2-1,TRBV2,many,TGTGCCAGCAGTGAAGGCCAGGGGGCAGGCAATGAGCAGTTCTTC,CASSEGQGAGNEQFF
-,TRBJ2-2,TRBV5-1,many,TGCGCCAGCAGCTTGCCATCGGGACAGAACACCGGGGAGCTGTTTTTT,CASSLPSGQNTGELFF
-,TRBJ1-4,TRBV6-5,few,TGTGCCAGCAGTCTCTCGGACGGAAGGTCTAATGAAAAACTGTTTTTT,CASSLSDGRSNEKLFF
TRBD2,TRBJ2-3,TRBV11-3,many,TGTGCCAGCAGCTTAGAAGCGGGGCATACGCAGTATTTT,CASSLEAGHTQYF
-,TRBJ2-3,TRBV6-2/TRBV6-3,-,TGTGCCAGCAGTTTGGAACGGGGGAGGGATACGCAGTATTTT,CASSLERGRDTQYF
-,TRBJ2-5,TRBV7-9,many,TGTGCCAGCAGCGGTGGGAAGGGAAACCGCCAAGAGACCCAGTACTTC,CASSGGKGNRQETQYF